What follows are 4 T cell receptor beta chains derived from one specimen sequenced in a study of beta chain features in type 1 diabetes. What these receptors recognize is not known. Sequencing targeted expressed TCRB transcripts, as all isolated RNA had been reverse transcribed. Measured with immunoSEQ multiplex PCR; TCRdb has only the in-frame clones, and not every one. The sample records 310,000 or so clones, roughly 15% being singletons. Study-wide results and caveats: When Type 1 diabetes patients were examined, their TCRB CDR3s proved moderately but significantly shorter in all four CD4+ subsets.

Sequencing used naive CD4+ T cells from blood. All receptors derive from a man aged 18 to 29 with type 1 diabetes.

The CDR3 sequence is CASSIQGLAGGSYNEQFF. CDR3 nucleotide sequence: TGTGCCAGTAGTATTCAGGGACTAGCGGGAGGTTCCTACAATGAGCAGTTCTTC. The chain is built from TRBV19 and TRBJ2-1; 15 bases fit TRBD2. Per the germline V gene, CDR1 is LNHDA and CDR2 is SQIVND (reference sequence). The CDR3 totals 18 residues. The trim removed 3 bases at V and 1 base at J, leaving 4 bases unmatched.

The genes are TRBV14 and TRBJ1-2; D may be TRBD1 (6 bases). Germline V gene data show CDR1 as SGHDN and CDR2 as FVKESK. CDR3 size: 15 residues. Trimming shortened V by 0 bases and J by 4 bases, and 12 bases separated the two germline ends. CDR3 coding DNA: TGTGCCAGCAGCCAAGACTCACAGGGTCCCTATGGCTACACCTTC. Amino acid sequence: CASSQDSQGPYGYTF.

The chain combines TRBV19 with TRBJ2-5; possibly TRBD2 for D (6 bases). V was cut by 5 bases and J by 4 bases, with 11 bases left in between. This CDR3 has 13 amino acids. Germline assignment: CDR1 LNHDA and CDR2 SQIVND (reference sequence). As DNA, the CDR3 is TGTGCCAGTAGTCTGCGGGAAAGAGAGACCCAGTACTTC. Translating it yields CASSLRERETQYF.

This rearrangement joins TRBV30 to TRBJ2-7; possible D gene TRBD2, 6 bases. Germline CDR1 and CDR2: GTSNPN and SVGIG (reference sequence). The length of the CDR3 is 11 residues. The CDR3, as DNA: TGTGCTACGGGGGTTTCCTACGAGCAGTACTTC. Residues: CATGVSYEQYF.